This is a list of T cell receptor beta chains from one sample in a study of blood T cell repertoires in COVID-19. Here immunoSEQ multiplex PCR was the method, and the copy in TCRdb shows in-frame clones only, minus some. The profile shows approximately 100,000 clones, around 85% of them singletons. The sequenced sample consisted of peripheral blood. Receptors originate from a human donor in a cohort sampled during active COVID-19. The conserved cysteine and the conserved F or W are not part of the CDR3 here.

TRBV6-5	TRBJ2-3	ASRRGQGVADTQY
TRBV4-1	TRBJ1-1	ASSQGVRRMNTEAF
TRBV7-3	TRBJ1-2	ASSVTTGVNYGYT
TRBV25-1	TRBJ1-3	ASTGFTGNTIY
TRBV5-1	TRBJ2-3	ASSPRQGGTDTQY
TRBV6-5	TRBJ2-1	ASIPEGARNNEQF
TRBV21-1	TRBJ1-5	AGKLEPVTWGVRQPQH
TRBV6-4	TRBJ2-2	ASSRLTGSEELF
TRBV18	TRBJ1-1	ASSPHRQLPTEAF
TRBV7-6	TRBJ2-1	ASSLAVALAGGRKKINEQF
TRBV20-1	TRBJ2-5	SVAPSETQY
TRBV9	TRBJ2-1	ASSEGQGNIVNEQF
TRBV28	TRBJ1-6	ASSPRNSPLH
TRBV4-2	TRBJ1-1	ASSQEITGGMNTEAF
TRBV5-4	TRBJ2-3	ASSRTGSPSTDTQY
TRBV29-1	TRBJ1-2	SVWLGGYGYT
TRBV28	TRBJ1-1	ASSLGPLDRNTEAF
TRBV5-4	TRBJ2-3	ASSSGLAGAPDTQY
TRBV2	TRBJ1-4	ASRDVRDIREKLF
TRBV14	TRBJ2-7	ASSQVGAIY
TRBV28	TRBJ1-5	ASSRQAGSRPQH
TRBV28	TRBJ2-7	ASSRDRERVYEQY
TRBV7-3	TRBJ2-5	ASSLGHRGETQY
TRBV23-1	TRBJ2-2	ASSQGRGHKTGELF
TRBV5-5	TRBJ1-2	ASSLPRGIYGYT
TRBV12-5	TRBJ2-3	ASGLGLGATDTQY
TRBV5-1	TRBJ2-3	ASSLSNRATDTQY
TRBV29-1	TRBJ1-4	SVAANRGEKLF
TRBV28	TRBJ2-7	ASSWGRGTEQY
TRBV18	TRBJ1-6	ASSPIAGNSPLH
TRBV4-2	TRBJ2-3	ASSRLQGDTDTQY
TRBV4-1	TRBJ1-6	ASSRGSVYSPLH
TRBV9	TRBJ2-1	ASSVGGRGNEQF
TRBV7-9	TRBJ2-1	ASSSGSLGGSDNEQF
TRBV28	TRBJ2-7	ASRVSGRANEQY
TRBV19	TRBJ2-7	ASSRGLTGGNYEQY
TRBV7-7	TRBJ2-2	ASSVSGSSTGELF
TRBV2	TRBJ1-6	ASSGGQNSPLH
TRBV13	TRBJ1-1	ASSLWREGTEAF
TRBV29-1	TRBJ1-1	SVERGGVNTEAF
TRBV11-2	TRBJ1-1	ASSSDREVTEAF
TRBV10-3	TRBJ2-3	AIRNKREGTDTQY
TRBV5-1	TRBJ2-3	ASSFARREAQY
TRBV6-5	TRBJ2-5	ASSSQGGRETQY
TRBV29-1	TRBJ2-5	SVEGLAGGLETQY
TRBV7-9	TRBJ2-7	ASSLFPGQGGYEQY
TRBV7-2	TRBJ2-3	ASSPFAAIRTDTQY
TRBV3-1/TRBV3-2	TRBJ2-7	ASSPGLIPSYEQY
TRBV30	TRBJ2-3	AWSSGTGGTDTQY